Listed here are 20 T cell receptor beta chains from one sample, sequenced in a study of blood T cell repertoires in COVID-19. Using immunoSEQ multiplex PCR, the repertoire was profiled, and TCRdb retains in-frame clones only, with some absent. This sample carries approximately 250,000 clones, approximately 85% of them seen once, and the ten largest clones take more than 4.5%. The sequencing sample was made of peripheral blood. The receptors originated from a man aged 50-59 years with COVID-19, enrolled during active disease.

The chain links TRBV15 to TRBJ1-4; D gene uncertain. The CDR3 contains 13 residues. From germline, CDR1 is LNHNV and CDR2 YYDKDF (reference sequence). V lost 7 bases to trimming and J lost 1 base, with 7 bases between them. The CDR3 region is CATTPRTNEKLFF. CDR3 coding DNA: TGTGCCACCACACCGCGAACTAATGAAAAACTGTTTTTT.

The DNA of the CDR3 is TGTGCCAGCAGCGACAGGGGGCTGGGCACCGGGGAGCTGTTTTTT. This sequence encodes CASSDRGLGTGELFF. The chain is built from TRBV7-6 and TRBJ2-2, with 10 bases identical to TRBD1. J lost 4 bases, V lost 5 bases, and 4 bases had no gene match. Germline CDR1 is SGHVS and CDR2 is FNYEAQ. CDR3 length equals 15 residues.

V gene TRBV7-9 combines with J gene TRBJ1-1; no clear D gene. V lost 0 bases to trimming and J lost 5 bases, with 10 bases between them. The CDR3 length is 14 residues. CDR1 is SEHNR, CDR2 FQNEAQ, per germline (reference sequence). The CDR3 sequence: CASSLAPPGTEAFF. CDR3 in DNA: TGTGCCAGCAGCTTAGCCCCCCCCGGGACTGAAGCTTTCTTT.

The chain combines TRBV5-1 with TRBJ1-2; 7 nucleotides line up with TRBD1. CDR3 length: 14 residues. Germline V CDR1 and CDR2: SGHRS, YFSETQ. V trimming: 3 bases; J trimming: 4 bases; junction bases outside the gene matches: 6. The CDR3 region is CASSSGQRSYGYTF. The CDR3 DNA is TGCGCCAGCAGCTCGGGACAGAGAAGCTATGGCTACACCTTC. Using reference TRBV5-1 and TRBJ1-2 for the parts outside the CDR3, the full variable domain is KAGVTQTPRYLIKTRGQQVTLSCSPISGHRSVSWYQQTPGQGLQFLFEYFSETQRNKGNFPGRFSGRQFSNSRSEMNVSTLELGDSALYLCASSSGQRSYGYTFGSGTRLTVV.

The J gene is TRBJ2-6, the V gene TRBV11-3; D is perhaps TRBD2 (6 bases). V shed 0 bases and J shed 2 bases, with 11 bases lying between them. CDR1 and CDR2 from the germline V gene are SGHNT and YENEEA. The CDR3 consists of 17 residues. CDR3 protein: CASSLDGGNPGANVLTF. The CDR3 DNA reads TGTGCCAGCAGCTTAGATGGAGGGAACCCTGGGGCCAACGTCCTGACTTTC.

The chain is built from TRBV4-2 and TRBJ1-4; possibly TRBD1 for D (6 bases). The CDR3 is 15 residues long. Germline CDR1 reads LGHNA; CDR2 reads YNFKEQ. The V end lost 4 bases, the J end lost 3 bases, and 12 bases lay between the germline ends. The CDR3 nucleotides are TGTGCCAGCAGCCCGACACAGGGACCTAATGAAAAACTGTTTTTT. Translating it yields CASSPTQGPNEKLFF.

The rearrangement links TRBV18 to TRBJ2-2; D ambiguous. CDR1 is KGHSH and CDR2 is LQKENI in the germline V gene. This CDR3 is built from 15 residues. The CDR3 sequence: CATEKTSPNTGELFF. In DNA form, the CDR3 reads TGTGCTACAGAAAAGACAAGCCCGAACACCGGGGAGCTGTTTTTT.

The gene calls are TRBV27 and TRBJ2-3, with TRBD1 matching 8 bases. The CDR3 is 14 residues long. Germline V gene data show CDR1 as MNHEY and CDR2 as SMNVEV (reference sequence). V lost 9 bases, J lost 1 base, and 6 bases stayed unmatched. This CDR3 is CASTLTGGTDTQYF. CDR3 DNA sequence: TGTGCCAGTACCTTGACAGGGGGCACAGATACGCAGTATTTT.

This rearrangement joins TRBV6-2 or TRBV6-3 to TRBJ1-1; tentatively, D is TRBD1 (5 bases). CDR3 length: 14 amino acids. Germline V gene sequence: CDR1 MNHEY, CDR2 SVGEGT. V was pared by 0 bases and J by 5 bases, with 10 bases between. The DNA for the CDR3 is TGTGCCAGCAGTTACTCGAAGGGGAATACTGAAGCTTTCTTT. Its translation: CASSYSKGNTEAFF.

CDR3 DNA: TGTGCCAGCAGCTTAAGGGGGTCTGAAGCTTTCTTT. As protein: CASSLRGSEAFF. The chain has TRBV7-9 and TRBJ1-1; perhaps TRBD1 as D (6 bases). The V gene's germline CDR1 is SEHNR and CDR2 FQNEAQ (reference sequence). CDR3 length equals 12 residues. Trimming pared 2 bases from V and 6 bases from J, leaving 7 bases between.

The J gene is TRBJ2-5, the V gene TRBV6-2 or TRBV6-3; 12 bases map to TRBD2. V lost 2 bases, J lost 5 bases, and 12 bases stayed unmatched. CDR1 is MNHEY and CDR2 is SVGEGT in the germline V gene. The CDR3 consists of 18 residues. Here the CDR3 reads CASSYQLAGGPALETQYF. The CDR3 region has the DNA TGTGCCAGCAGTTACCAACTAGCGGGGGGCCCGGCACTGGAGACCCAGTACTTC.

The genes are TRBV30 and TRBJ1-5; possibly TRBD1 for D (6 bases). Germline V gene lookup returns CDR1 GTSNPN and CDR2 SVGIG (reference sequence). The CDR3 is 15 amino acids. V was trimmed by 3 bases and J by 5 bases, leaving 17 bases between them. CDR3 nucleotides: TGTGCCTGGAGACAGGGTTGGGGTGCGGATCAGCCCCAGCATTTT. It specifies CAWRQGWGADQPQHF.

CDR3 region: CATTFLAEAFF. CDR3 DNA: TGTGCCACCACATTCCTTGCTGAAGCTTTCTTT. This chain connects TRBV19 to TRBJ1-1, with D hard to call. V was trimmed by 10 bases and J by 6 bases, leaving 12 bases between them. The germline gives CDR1 LNHDA, CDR2 SQIVND (reference sequence). CDR3 length: 11 amino acids. Supplemented by reference TRBV19 and TRBJ1-1, the full variable domain reads DGGITQSPKYLFRKEGQNVTLSCEQNLNHDAMYWYRQDPGQGLRLIYYSQIVNDFQKGDIAEGYSVSREKKESFPLTVTSAQKNPTAFYLCATTFLAEAFFGQGTRLTVV.

The chain carries TRBV27 and TRBJ2-1; 10 nucleotides match TRBD1. The CDR3 extends over 15 amino acids. Germline V gene lookup returns CDR1 MNHEY and CDR2 SMNVEV (reference sequence). The V segment lost 4 bases and the J segment 4 bases; nucleotides outside the gene matches: 4. CDR3 loop: CASSSPGQGYNEQFF. CDR3 nucleotides: TGTGCCAGCAGTTCCCCGGGACAGGGGTACAATGAGCAGTTCTTC.

The chain links TRBV19 to TRBJ2-2, with a tentative D call TRBD1 (6 bases). Per germline, CDR1 LNHDA and CDR2 SQIVND (reference sequence). CDR3 length: 15 residues. The V gene lost 3 bases and the J gene lost 5 bases, with 13 bases spanning the gap. The CDR3 nucleotides read TGTGCCAGTAGTATTGTACAGGGCCCGACCGGGGAGCTGTTTTTT. Amino acids: CASSIVQGPTGELFF.

The chain couples TRBV9 to TRBJ1-4; 11 bases line up with TRBD1. Per the germline V gene, CDR1 is SGDLS and CDR2 is YYNGEE. With V trimmed by 3 bases and J by 7 bases, 11 bases remained unmatched. The CDR3 is 17 residues long. CDR3 amino acids: CASSDRDRGDGGEKLFF. CDR3 DNA: TGTGCCAGCAGCGACCGGGACAGGGGGGATGGTGGTGAAAAACTGTTTTTT. Full variable domain (rest looked up from reference TRBV9 and TRBJ1-4): DSGVTQTPKHLITATGQRVTLRCSPRSGDLSVYWYQQSLDQGLQFLIQYYNGEERAKGNILERFSAQQFPDLHSELNLSSLELGDSALYFCASSDRDRGDGGEKLFFGSGTQLSVL.

V and J are TRBV29-1 and TRBJ2-7; 10 bases align to TRBD2. Looked up from germline, CDR1 is SQVTM and CDR2 is ANQGSEA. V was pared by 2 bases and J by 6 bases, with 10 bases of the junction left unmatched. The CDR3 runs to 15 residues. CDR3: CSVEYASGGLGEQYF. CDR3 sequence (DNA): TGCAGCGTTGAATATGCTAGCGGGGGATTGGGCGAGCAGTACTTC.

The J gene is TRBJ1-3, the V gene TRBV2; no firm D call. Trimming stripped 1 base from V and 2 bases from J, with 12 bases between. Germline CDR1 is SNHLY and CDR2 is FYNNEI. The CDR3 length is 16 residues. The CDR3 DNA sequence: TGTGCCAGCAGTGAAGTCCGACGGGGTACTGGAAACACCATATATTTT. Protein product: CASSEVRRGTGNTIYF.

The chain uses TRBV5-3 and TRBJ1-4; possibly TRBD1 for D (5 bases). TRBV5-3 is assigned to the ORF class and has an uncertain function. This CDR3 spans 16 amino acids. Trimming took 1 base from V and 0 from J, leaving 10 bases between them. CDR3 in amino acids: CARSLQGQATNEKLFF. The CDR3, as DNA: TGTGCCAGAAGCTTGCAGGGCCAAGCAACTAATGAAAAACTGTTTTTT.

Only a few counts were recorded for this clone. The chain links TRBV6-2 or TRBV6-3 to TRBJ1-1, with D maybe TRBD1 (5 bases). Per germline, CDR1 MNHEY and CDR2 SVGEGT. The length of the CDR3 is 14 residues. The V end was cut by 4 bases, the J end by 9 bases, with 18 bases between. Written as DNA, the CDR3 is TGTGCCAGCAGTTCCTTGGGGAGGGGCCAGCAAGCTTTCTTT. Its protein is CASSSLGRGQQAFF.